Reported below is one T cell receptor (beta chain). These data belong to a study of blood T cell repertoires in COVID-19. The CDR3 extends over 14 amino acids. V lost 9 bases and J 8 bases, leaving 20 bases between the germline ends. Looked up from germline, CDR1 is LNHDA and CDR2 is SQIVND (reference sequence). The protocol was immunoSEQ multiplex PCR, while the TCRdb copy is restricted to in-frame clones and leaves out a portion. Among 100,000 to 150,000 clones listed, about 91% were seen once. The sequenced sample was peripheral blood. This clonotype was sampled from a man over 45 with acute or convalescent COVID-19. J is TRBJ2-1 and V is TRBV19; D is perhaps TRBD2 (7 bases). CDR3 sequence (DNA): TGTGCCAGCACTAGGGGGGGACAATCGGATGAGCAGTTCTTC. Its protein product is CASTRGGQSDEQFF.